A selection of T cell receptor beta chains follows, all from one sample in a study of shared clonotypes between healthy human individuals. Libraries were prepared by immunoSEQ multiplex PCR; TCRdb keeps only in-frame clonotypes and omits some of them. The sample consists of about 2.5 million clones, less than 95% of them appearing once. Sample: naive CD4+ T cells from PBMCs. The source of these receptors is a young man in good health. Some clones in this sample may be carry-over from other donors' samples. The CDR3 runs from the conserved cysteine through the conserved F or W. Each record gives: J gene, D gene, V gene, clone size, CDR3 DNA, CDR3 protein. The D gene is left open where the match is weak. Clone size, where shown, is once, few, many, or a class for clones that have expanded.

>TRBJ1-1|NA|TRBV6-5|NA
TGTGCCAGCAGTTACTCCGGGGGAGCAGCGAACACTGAAGCTTTCTTT
CASSYSGGAANTEAFF
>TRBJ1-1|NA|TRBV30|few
TGTGCCTGGAGTGTCGGGTCTTACACTGAAGCTTTCTTT
CAWSVGSYTEAFF
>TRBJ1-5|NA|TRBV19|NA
TGTGCCAGTAGTAGCGGGCAGCCCCAGCATTTT
CASSSGQPQHF
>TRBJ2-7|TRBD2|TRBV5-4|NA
TGTGCCAGCAGATTCGGACTAGCGGAAACCTACGAGCAGTACTTC
CASRFGLAETYEQYF
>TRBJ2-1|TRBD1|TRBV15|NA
TGTGCCACCAGCAGGGGAGCGGACAGGGAGCAGTTCTTC
CATSRGADREQFF
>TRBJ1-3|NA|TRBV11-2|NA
TGTGCCAGCAGCTTTGCCCGCTCCCAGGACTCTGGAAACACCATATATTTT
CASSFARSQDSGNTIYF
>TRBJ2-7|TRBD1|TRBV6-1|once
TGTGCCAGCAGGAGGACAGGTGATACCTACGAGCAGTACTTC
CASRRTGDTYEQYF
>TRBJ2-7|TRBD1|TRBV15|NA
TGTGCCACCAGCAGAACGACAGGGGTTTCCTACGAGCAGTACTTC
CATSRTTGVSYEQYF
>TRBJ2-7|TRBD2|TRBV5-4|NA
TGTGCCAGCAGCTTACGACTAGCGGGAGTCGGGGAGCAGTACTTC
CASSLRLAGVGEQYF
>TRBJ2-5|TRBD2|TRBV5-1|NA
TGCGCCAGCAGCATGGGACTAGCGGGAGAAGGGATTGAGACCCAGTACTTC
CASSMGLAGEGIETQYF
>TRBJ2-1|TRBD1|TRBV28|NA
TGTGCCAGCAGTACGACCGGGACAGGGGGAAATGAGCAGTTCTTC
CASSTTGTGGNEQFF
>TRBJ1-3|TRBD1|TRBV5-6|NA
TGTGCCAGCAGCTTGACAGGGGAGGCAGGAAACACCATATATTTT
CASSLTGEAGNTIYF
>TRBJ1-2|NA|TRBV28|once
TGTGCCAGCAGAACAGCGAATTACTATGGCTACACCTTC
CASRTANYYGYTF
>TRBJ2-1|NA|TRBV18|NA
TGTGCCAGCTCACCGCTGGTCGGGGGCGATGAGCAGTTCTTC
CASSPLVGGDEQFF
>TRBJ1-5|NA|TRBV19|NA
TGTGCCAGTAGCTACTCGTGGGGGTCTAATCAGCCCCAGCATTTT
CASSYSWGSNQPQHF
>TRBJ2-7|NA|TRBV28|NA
TGTGCCAGCAGATTGGGCAGGAACTACGAGCAGTACTTC
CASRLGRNYEQYF
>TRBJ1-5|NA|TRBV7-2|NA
TGTGCCAGCAGCTCCCAACAGGGAGTCCAGCCCCAGCATTTT
CASSSQQGVQPQHF
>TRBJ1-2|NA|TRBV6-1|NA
TGTGCCAGCAGTGAACTTGGCGGGGGGTACTATGGCTACACCTTC
CASSELGGGYYGYTF
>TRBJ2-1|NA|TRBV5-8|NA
TGTGCCAGCAACCCCGGGGGAAGTTACAATGAGCAGTTCTTC
CASNPGGSYNEQFF
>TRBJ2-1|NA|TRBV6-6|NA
TGTGCCAGCTGGGAGAGGGCCTACAATGAGCAGTTCTTC
CASWERAYNEQFF
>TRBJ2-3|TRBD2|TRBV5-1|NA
TGCGCCAGCAGCCCGACTAGCGCCAGCACAGATACGCAGTATTTT
CASSPTSASTDTQYF
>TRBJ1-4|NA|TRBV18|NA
TGTGCCAGCTCACCTCGGGGGGGACGAGATGAAAAACTGTTTTTT
CASSPRGGRDEKLFF
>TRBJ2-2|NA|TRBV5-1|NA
TGCGCCAGCAGCTTGGAGGCCGCGAACACCGGGGAGCTGTTTTTT
CASSLEAANTGELFF
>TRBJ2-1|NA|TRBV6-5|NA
TGTGCCAGCAGTACCCGGCCTAGCCACGGGGATGAGCAGTTCTTC
CASSTRPSHGDEQFF
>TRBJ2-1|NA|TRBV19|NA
TGTGCCAGTAGGGTCTATGGGACGAGTTCCAATGAGCAGTTCTTC
CASRVYGTSSNEQFF
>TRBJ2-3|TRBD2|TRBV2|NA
TGTGCCAGCAGTGTATCTAGCGGCAGCACAGATACGCAGTATTTT
CASSVSSGSTDTQYF
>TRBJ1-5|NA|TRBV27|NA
TGTGCCAGCAGTTTAGGTCGGACGCTTGATCAGCCCCAGCATTTT
CASSLGRTLDQPQHF
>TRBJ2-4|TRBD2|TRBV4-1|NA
TGCGCCAGCAGCCTCTCCGGGACTAGCGGCCACATTCAGTACTTC
CASSLSGTSGHIQYF
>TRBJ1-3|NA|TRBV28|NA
TGTGCCAGCAGTTTAGGGGACAACTCTGGAAACACCATATATTTT
CASSLGDNSGNTIYF
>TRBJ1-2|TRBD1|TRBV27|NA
TGTGCCAGCAGTTTCGCCAACAGGGGAGGTAACTATGGCTACACCTTC
CASSFANRGGNYGYTF
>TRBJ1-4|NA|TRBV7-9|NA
TGTGCCAGCAGTTATCAGCGGCCAGTAAATGAAAAACTGTTTTTT
CASSYQRPVNEKLFF
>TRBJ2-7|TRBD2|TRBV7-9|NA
TGTGCCAGCAGCTCGAACCCGGGACTAGCGGGGAGCTCCTACGAGCAGTACTTC
CASSSNPGLAGSSYEQYF
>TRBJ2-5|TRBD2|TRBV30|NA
TGTGCCTGGAGTGTACGCCTAGCGGGAACAGAGACCCAGTACTTC
CAWSVRLAGTETQYF
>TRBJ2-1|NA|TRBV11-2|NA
TGTGCCAGCAGCTCCCCGGAAGGGAGCTCCTACAATGAGCAGTTCTTC
CASSSPEGSSYNEQFF
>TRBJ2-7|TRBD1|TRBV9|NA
TGTGCCAGCAGCCCGAGGACAGGGACGGGTGAGCAGTACTTC
CASSPRTGTGEQYF
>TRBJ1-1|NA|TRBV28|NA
TGTGTCTCGACTCAGACCCCGAACACTGAAGCTTTCTTT
CVSTQTPNTEAFF
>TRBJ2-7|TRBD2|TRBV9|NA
TGTGCCAGCAGCGTAGCGGCGGGAGGCGACTACGAGCAGTACTTC
CASSVAAGGDYEQYF
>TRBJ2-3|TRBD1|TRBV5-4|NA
TGTGCCAGCAGCACCGGTTCCGCGGACAGGGTCTCAGATACGCAGTATTTT
CASSTGSADRVSDTQYF
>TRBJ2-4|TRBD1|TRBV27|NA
TGTGCCAGCAGTCCGAGACAGGGGGCCCAAAACATTCAGTACTTC
CASSPRQGAQNIQYF
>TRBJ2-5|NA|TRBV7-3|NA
TGTGCCAGCAGCTCCCGAACATCAGGTGGGGGGCAAGAGACCCAGTACTTC
CASSSRTSGGGQETQYF
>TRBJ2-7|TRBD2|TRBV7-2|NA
TGTGCCAGCAGCCAGACTAGCGTGGGAGGAGGGGCTCACTACGAGCAGTACTTC
CASSQTSVGGGAHYEQYF
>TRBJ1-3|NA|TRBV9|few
TGTGCCAGCAGCGGGGATGGCTCTGGAAACACCATATATTTT
CASSGDGSGNTIYF